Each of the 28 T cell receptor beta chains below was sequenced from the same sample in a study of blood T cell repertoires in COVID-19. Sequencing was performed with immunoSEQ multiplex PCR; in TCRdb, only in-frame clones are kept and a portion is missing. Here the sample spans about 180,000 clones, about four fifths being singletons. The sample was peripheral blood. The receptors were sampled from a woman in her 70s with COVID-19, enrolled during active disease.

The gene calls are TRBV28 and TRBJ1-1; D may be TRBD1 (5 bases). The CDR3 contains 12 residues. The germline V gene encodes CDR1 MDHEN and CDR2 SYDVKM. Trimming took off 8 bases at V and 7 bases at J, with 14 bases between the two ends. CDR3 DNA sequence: TGTGCCAGCGGAAGACAGATTTATGAAGCTTTCTTT. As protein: CASGRQIYEAFF.

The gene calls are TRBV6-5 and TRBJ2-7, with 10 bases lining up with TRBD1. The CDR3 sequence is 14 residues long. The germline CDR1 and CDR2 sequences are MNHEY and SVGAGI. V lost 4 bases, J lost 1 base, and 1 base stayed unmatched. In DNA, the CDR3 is TGTGCCAGCAGTTTGGGACAGGGGTCCTACGAGCAGTACTTC. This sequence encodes CASSLGQGSYEQYF.

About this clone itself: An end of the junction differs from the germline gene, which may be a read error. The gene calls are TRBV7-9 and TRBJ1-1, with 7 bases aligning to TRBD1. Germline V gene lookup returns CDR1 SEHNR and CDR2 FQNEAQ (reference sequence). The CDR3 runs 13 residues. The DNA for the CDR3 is TGTGCCAGCAGCCAGACAGGGAACGCTGAAGCTTTCTTT. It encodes CASSQTGNAEAFF. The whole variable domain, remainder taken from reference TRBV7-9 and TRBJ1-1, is DTGVSQNPRHKITKRGQNVTFRCDPISEHNRLYWYRQTLGQGPEFLTYFQNEAQLEKSRLLSDRFSAERPKGSFSTLEIQRTEQGDSAMYLCASSQTGNAEAFFGQGTRLTVV.

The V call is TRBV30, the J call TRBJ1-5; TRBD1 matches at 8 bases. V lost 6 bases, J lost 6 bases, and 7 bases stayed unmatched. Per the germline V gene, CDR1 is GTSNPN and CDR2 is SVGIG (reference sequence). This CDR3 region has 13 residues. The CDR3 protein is CACGQGQGQPQHF. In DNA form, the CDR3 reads TGTGCCTGCGGACAGGGTCAAGGTCAGCCCCAGCATTTT.

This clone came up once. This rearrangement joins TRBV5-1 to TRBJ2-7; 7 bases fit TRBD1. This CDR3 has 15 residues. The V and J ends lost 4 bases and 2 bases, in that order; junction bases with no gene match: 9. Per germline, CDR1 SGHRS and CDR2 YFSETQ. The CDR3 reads CASSLGQVPTYEQYF. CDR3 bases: TGCGCCAGCAGCCTCGGACAGGTCCCGACCTACGAGCAGTACTTC.

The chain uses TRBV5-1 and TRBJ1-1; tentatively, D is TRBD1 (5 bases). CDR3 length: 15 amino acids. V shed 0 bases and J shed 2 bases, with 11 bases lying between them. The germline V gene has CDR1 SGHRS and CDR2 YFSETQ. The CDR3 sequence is CASSLDPGKNTEAFF. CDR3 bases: TGCGCCAGCAGCTTGGATCCAGGGAAAAACACTGAAGCTTTCTTT.

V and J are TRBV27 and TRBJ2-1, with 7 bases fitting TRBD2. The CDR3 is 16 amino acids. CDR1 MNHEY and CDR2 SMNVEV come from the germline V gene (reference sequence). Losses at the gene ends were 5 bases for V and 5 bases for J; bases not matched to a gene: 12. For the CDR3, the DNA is TGTGCCAGCAGTGCCGTCGGGCGGGAGTGGGACAATGAGCAGTTCTTC. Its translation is CASSAVGREWDNEQFF.

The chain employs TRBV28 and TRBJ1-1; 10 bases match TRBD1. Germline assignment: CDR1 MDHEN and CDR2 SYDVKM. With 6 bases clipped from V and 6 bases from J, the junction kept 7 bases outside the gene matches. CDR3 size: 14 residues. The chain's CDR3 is CASSLGQGVPEAFF. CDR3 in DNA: TGTGCCAGCAGCTTAGGACAGGGGGTCCCTGAAGCTTTCTTT.

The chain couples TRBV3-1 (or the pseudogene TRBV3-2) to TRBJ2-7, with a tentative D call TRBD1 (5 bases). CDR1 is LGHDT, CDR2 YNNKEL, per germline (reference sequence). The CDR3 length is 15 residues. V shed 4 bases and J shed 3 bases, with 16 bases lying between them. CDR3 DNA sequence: TGTGCCAGCAGCCTTCACGGGCAGGGATACTACGAGCAGTACTTC. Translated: CASSLHGQGYYEQYF.

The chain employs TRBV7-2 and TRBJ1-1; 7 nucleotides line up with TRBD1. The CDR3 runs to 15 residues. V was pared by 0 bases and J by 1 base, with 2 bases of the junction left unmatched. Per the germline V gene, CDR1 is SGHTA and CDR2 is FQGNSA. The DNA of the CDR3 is TGTGCCAGCAGCTTAGCGGGGACAGCGAACACTGAAGCTTTCTTT. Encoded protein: CASSLAGTANTEAFF.

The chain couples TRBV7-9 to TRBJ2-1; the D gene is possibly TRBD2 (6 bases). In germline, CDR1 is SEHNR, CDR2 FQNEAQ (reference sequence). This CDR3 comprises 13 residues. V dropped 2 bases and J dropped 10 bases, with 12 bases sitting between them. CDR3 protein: CASSLKGGTEQFF. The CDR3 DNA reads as TGTGCCAGCAGCTTAAAAGGCGGGACCGAGCAGTTCTTC.

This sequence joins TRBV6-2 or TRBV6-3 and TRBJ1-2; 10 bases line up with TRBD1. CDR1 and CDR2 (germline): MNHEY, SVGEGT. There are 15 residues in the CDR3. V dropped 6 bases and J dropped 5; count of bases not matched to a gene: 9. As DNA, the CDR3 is TGTGCCAGCAGCTTCCGGGACAGGGGACGTTATGGCTACACCTTC. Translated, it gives CASSFRDRGRYGYTF.

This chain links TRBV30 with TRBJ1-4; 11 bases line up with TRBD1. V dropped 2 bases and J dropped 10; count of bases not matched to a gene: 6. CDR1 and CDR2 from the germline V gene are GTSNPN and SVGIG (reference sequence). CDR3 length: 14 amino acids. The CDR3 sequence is CAWSPGTGGGKLFF. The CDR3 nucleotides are TGTGCCTGGAGTCCCGGGACAGGGGGAGGAAAACTGTTTTTT. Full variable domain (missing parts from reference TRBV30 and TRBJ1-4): SQTIHQWPATLVQPVGSPLSLECTVEGTSNPNLYWYRQAAGRGLQLLFYSVGIGQISSEVPQNLSASRPQDRQFILSSKKLLLSDSGFYLCAWSPGTGGGKLFFGSGTQLSVL.

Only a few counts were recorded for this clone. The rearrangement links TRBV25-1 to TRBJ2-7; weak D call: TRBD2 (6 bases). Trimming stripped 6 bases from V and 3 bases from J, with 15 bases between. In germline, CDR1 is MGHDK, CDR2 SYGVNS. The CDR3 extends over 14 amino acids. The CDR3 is CASSRGTLLYEQYF. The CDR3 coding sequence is TGTGCCAGCAGCCGCGGGACTCTACTCTACGAGCAGTACTTC.

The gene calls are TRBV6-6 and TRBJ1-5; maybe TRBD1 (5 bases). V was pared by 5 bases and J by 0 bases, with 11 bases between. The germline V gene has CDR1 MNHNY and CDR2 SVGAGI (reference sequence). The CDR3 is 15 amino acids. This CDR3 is CASSRGGYSNQPQHF. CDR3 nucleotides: TGTGCCAGCAGTCGGGGGGGTTATAGCAATCAGCCCCAGCATTTT.

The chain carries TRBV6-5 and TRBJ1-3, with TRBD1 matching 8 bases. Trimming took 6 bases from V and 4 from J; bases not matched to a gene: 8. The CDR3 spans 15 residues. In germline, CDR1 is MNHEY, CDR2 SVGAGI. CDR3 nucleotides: TGTGCCAGCAGGCGACAGGGGTCGGGCGGAAACACCATATATTTT. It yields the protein CASRRQGSGGNTIYF.

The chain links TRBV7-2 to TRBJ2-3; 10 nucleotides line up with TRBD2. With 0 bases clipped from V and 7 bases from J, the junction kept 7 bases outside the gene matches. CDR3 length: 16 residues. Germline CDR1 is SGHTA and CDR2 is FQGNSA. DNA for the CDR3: TGTGCCAGCAGCTTAGCTAGCGGGGGGTCCGGGCATACGCAGTATTTT. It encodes CASSLASGGSGHTQYF.

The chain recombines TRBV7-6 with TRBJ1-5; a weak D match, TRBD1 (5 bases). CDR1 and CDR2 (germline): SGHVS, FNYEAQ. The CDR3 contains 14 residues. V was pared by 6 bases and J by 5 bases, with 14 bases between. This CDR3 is CASSQGGGDQPQHF. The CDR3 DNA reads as TGTGCCAGCAGTCAGGGCGGTGGGGATCAGCCCCAGCATTTT.

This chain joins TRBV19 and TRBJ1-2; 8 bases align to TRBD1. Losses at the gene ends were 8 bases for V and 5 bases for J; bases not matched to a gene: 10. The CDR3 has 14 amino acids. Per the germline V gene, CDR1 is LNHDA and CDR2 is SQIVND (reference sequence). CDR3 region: CASGADRVSYGYTF. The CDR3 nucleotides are TGTGCCAGTGGTGCGGACAGGGTATCATATGGCTACACCTTC.

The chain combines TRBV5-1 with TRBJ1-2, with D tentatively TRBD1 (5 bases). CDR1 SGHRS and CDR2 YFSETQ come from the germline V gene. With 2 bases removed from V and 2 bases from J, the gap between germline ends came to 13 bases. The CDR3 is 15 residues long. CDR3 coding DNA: TGCGCCAGCAGCTTAGCGGGGCGCAGCAACTATGGCTACACCTTC. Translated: CASSLAGRSNYGYTF.

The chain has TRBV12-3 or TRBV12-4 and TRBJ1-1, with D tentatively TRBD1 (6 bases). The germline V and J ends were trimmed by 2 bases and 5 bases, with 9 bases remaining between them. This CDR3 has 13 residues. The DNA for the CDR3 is TGTGCCAGCAGTTTACAGGGGTCAACTGAAGCTTTCTTT. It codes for CASSLQGSTEAFF.

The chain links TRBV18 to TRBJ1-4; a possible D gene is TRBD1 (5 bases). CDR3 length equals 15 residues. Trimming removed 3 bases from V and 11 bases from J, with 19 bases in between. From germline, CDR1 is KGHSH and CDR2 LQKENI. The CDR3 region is CASSPTQTAPIKLFF. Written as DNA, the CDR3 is TGTGCCAGCTCACCCACCCAGACAGCCCCTATTAAACTGTTTTTT.

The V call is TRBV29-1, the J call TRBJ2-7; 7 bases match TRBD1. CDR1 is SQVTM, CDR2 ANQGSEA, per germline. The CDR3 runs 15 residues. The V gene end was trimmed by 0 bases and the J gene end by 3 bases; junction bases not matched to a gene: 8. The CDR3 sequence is CSVEDFLQGYYEQYF. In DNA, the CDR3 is TGCAGCGTTGAAGACTTTTTACAGGGGTACTACGAGCAGTACTTC.

CDR3: CASSQDEQGSKNIQYF. The CDR3 nucleotides read TGCGCCAGCAGCCAAGATGAACAGGGCTCCAAAAACATTCAGTACTTC. The chain combines TRBV4-3 with TRBJ2-4; TRBD1 is a possible D gene (6 bases). CDR1 is LGHNA, CDR2 YSLEER, per germline. The CDR3 has 16 amino acids. The V end lost 0 bases, the J end lost 2 bases, and 11 bases lay between the germline ends.

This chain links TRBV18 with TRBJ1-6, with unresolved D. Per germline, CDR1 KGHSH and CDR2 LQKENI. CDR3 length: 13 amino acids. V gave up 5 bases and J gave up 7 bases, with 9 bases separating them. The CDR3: CASSSDMNSPLHF. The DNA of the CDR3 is TGTGCCAGCTCATCAGATATGAATTCACCCCTCCACTTT. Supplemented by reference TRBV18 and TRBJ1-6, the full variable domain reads NAGVMQNPRHLVRRRGQEARLRCSPMKGHSHVYWYRQLPEEGLKFMVYLQKENIIDESGMPKERFSAEFPKEGPSILRIQQVVRGDSAAYFCASSSDMNSPLHFGNGTRLTVT.

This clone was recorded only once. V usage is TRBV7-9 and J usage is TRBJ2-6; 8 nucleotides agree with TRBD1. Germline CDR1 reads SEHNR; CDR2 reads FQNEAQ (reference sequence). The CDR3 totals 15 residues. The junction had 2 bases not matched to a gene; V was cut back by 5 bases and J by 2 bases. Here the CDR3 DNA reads TGTGCCAGCAGCCGACAGGGGACTGGGGCCAACGTCCTGACTTTC. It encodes CASSRQGTGANVLTF.

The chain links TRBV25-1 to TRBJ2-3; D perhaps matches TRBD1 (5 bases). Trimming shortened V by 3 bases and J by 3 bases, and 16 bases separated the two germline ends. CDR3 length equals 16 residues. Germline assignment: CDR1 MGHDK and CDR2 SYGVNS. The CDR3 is CASSDGISGPTDTQYF. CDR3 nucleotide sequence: TGTGCCAGCAGTGATGGTATTTCAGGGCCTACAGATACGCAGTATTTT.

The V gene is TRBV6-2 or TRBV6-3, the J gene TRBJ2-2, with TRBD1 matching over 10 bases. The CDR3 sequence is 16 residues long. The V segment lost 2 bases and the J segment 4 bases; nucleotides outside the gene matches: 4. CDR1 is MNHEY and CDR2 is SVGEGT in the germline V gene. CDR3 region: CASSYGTGVGTGELFF. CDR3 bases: TGTGCCAGCAGTTACGGGACAGGGGTAGGCACCGGGGAGCTGTTTTTT.